This TCR beta chain was captured in a study of blood T cell repertoires in COVID-19. During active infection, Seattle patients enrolled and were then monitored through disease. Trimming cost V 5 bases and J 4 bases, with 12 bases left between them. The CDR3 has 13 amino acids. The V gene's germline CDR1 is PRHDT and CDR2 FYEKMQ (reference sequence). Method: immunoSEQ multiplex PCR; TCRdb's copy keeps in-frame clones and lacks some. The table includes around 140,000 clones, about 87% detected once. This chain connects TRBV13 to TRBJ2-7, with D possibly matching TRBD2 (5 bases). Sequenced material: peripheral blood. The sequence was collected from a human donor with COVID-19, enrolled during active disease. The donor label of this sample is uncertain. CDR3 in DNA: TGTGCCAGCAGCGCTCGGGGATTGTACGAGCAGTACTTC. This sequence encodes CASSARGLYEQYF.